These 21 T cell receptor beta chains were sequenced from one sample in a study of blood T cell repertoires in COVID-19. Assay used: immunoSEQ multiplex PCR; TCRdb lists only in-frame clones, some missing. The table records roughly 150,000 clones, around 83% of them present only once. Sequenced sample: peripheral blood. These receptors were obtained from a woman between 45 and 60 years old with acute or convalescent COVID-19.

The chain has TRBV12-3 or TRBV12-4 and TRBJ1-5; possible D gene TRBD1, 5 bases. The length of the CDR3 is 12 residues. Trimming left V 8 bases short and J 4 bases short, with 9 bases between. This CDR3 is CASGAVNQPQHF. The CDR3 coding sequence is TGTGCCAGCGGGGCGGTTAATCAGCCCCAGCATTTT.

This chain connects TRBV28 to TRBJ2-1; 7 bases fit TRBD1. Germline V CDR1 and CDR2: MDHEN, SYDVKM. CDR3 length: 16 residues. With 4 bases clipped from V and 3 bases from J, the junction kept 9 bases outside the gene matches. The CDR3 sequence: CASSSAKGAYYNEQFF. For the CDR3, the DNA is TGTGCCAGCAGTTCGGCCAAGGGGGCTTACTACAATGAGCAGTTCTTC.

V and J are TRBV20-1 and TRBJ2-6; 8 bases match TRBD2. V gave up 3 bases and J gave up 0 bases; unmatched junction bases: 4. In germline, CDR1 is DFQATT, CDR2 SNEGSKA (reference sequence). The CDR3 has 16 amino acids. The CDR3 reads CSASLREDSGANVLTF. The CDR3 coding sequence is TGCAGTGCTAGTCTGCGGGAGGACTCTGGGGCCAACGTCCTGACTTTC.

V gene TRBV4-1 combines with J gene TRBJ2-1; 10 bases map to TRBD2. Germline lookup yields CDR1 MGHRA and CDR2 YSYEKL. V lost 4 bases to trimming and J lost 4 bases; unmatched junction nucleotides: 13. The CDR3 has 18 residues. The CDR3 DNA sequence: TGCGCCAGCAGCCGGGGGATCCTCAGCGGGAGGGGTTACAATGAGCAGTTCTTC. This encodes CASSRGILSGRGYNEQFF.

This clone showed up just once. J is TRBJ1-1 and V is TRBV10-3; perhaps TRBD1 as D (5 bases). The CDR3 is 16 amino acids. Germline V lookup: CDR1 ENHRY, CDR2 SYGVKD. Between the trimmed V and J ends, which lost 10 bases and 4 bases, there was a span of 25 bases. The CDR3: CATHGGSNAPPTEAFF. In nucleotides, the CDR3 is TGTGCCACTCATGGGGGGTCTAATGCCCCACCCACTGAAGCTTTCTTT.

In DNA form, the CDR3 reads TGTGCCAGCAGTCCACCGGGACTCCAATGGGGCTACACCTTC. Translated: CASSPPGLQWGYTF. The chain links TRBV28 to TRBJ1-2; a possible D gene is TRBD1 (5 bases). The CDR3 has 14 amino acids. Germline V gene sequence: CDR1 MDHEN, CDR2 SYDVKM. V was clipped by 5 bases and J by 8 bases, with 18 bases between them.

The chain carries TRBV6-5 and TRBJ1-2, with a tentative D call TRBD1 (5 bases). V was shortened by 6 bases and J by 7 bases, with 15 bases between the two germline ends. CDR3 length: 13 residues. Germline lookup yields CDR1 MNHEY and CDR2 SVGAGI. The CDR3: CASSARRVRGYTF. The DNA for the CDR3 is TGTGCCAGCAGCGCTCGCAGGGTACGTGGCTACACCTTC.

As DNA, the CDR3 is TGTGCCAGCAAACCGGGACAATGGACAGATACGCAGTATTTT. This translates into CASKPGQWTDTQYF. The chain employs TRBV27 and TRBJ2-3, with D maybe TRBD1 (6 bases). CDR3 size: 14 residues. The germline CDR1 and CDR2 sequences are MNHEY and SMNVEV (reference sequence). V lost 7 bases, J lost 3 bases, and 14 bases lay in between.

The chain employs TRBV6-5 and TRBJ2-1, with D tentatively TRBD1 (5 bases). V was clipped by 0 bases and J by 7 bases, with 13 bases between them. Germline assignment: CDR1 MNHEY and CDR2 SVGAGI. The CDR3 has 15 amino acids. CDR3 bases: TGTGCCAGCAGTTACTCGGCAGGGAAGAGGAATGAGCAGTTCTTC. This gives the protein CASSYSAGKRNEQFF.

This clone was found once. The chain joins TRBV24-1 to TRBJ2-1; 7 bases map to TRBD1. Trimming at V came to 4 bases and at J to 4 bases, leaving 9 bases not matched to a gene. This CDR3 is 16 amino acids long. Per germline, CDR1 KGHDR and CDR2 SFDVKD. CDR3 sequence (DNA): TGTGCCACCAGTGACCCTACAGGGGTCGGGTACAATGAGCAGTTCTTC. It yields the protein CATSDPTGVGYNEQFF.

V usage is TRBV5-5 and J usage is TRBJ1-4; possibly TRBD1 for D (5 bases). CDR3 length: 14 residues. V lost 0 bases, J lost 8 bases, and 11 bases lay in between. Per germline, CDR1 SGHKS and CDR2 YYEKEE (reference sequence). The CDR3 region is CASSLEAGREKLFF. CDR3 bases: TGTGCCAGCAGCTTGGAGGCAGGGAGGGAAAAACTGTTTTTT.

J is TRBJ2-5 and V is TRBV4-2, with 9 nucleotides matching TRBD2. The CDR3 has 19 residues. The germline gives CDR1 LGHNA, CDR2 YNFKEQ. V shed 0 bases and J 5 bases; nucleotides not matched to a gene: 16. CDR3 protein: CASSQDGFELAGGHETQYF. CDR3 nucleotide sequence: TGTGCCAGCAGCCAAGACGGGTTTGAGTTGGCGGGGGGGCATGAGACCCAGTACTTC.

This sequence joins TRBV28 and TRBJ2-7; a possible D gene is TRBD2 (5 bases). Looked up from germline, CDR1 is MDHEN and CDR2 is SYDVKM. This CDR3 contains 15 residues. V was cut by 6 bases and J by 4 bases, with 19 bases left in between. In DNA, the CDR3 is TGTGCCAGCAGATTGGGGTCGGGGATTCCATACGAGCAGTACTTC. It specifies CASRLGSGIPYEQYF.

The chain couples TRBV20-1 to TRBJ2-1, with TRBD2 matching 11 bases. The CDR3 consists of 15 residues. V shed 3 bases, J shed 12 bases, and the junction held 13 bases outside the gene matches. Germline lookup yields CDR1 DFQATT and CDR2 SNEGSKA (reference sequence). The CDR3 loop is CSASIASGGRFGQFF. CDR3 bases: TGCAGTGCTAGTATCGCTAGCGGGGGGAGGTTCGGGCAGTTCTTC.

This chain uses TRBV28 with TRBJ1-4, with 8 bases fitting TRBD1. Per the germline V gene, CDR1 is MDHEN and CDR2 is SYDVKM. CDR3 size: 15 residues. V lost 2 bases and J lost 7; bases outside the gene matches: 6. CDR3 loop: CASSLLTGAGEKLFF. DNA of the CDR3: TGTGCCAGCAGTTTACTGACAGGGGCGGGTGAAAAACTGTTTTTT.

The chain has TRBV3-1 (or the pseudogene TRBV3-2) and TRBJ2-1; TRBD2 might be the D (7 bases). Germline assignment: CDR1 LGHDT and CDR2 YNNKEL (reference sequence). The length of the CDR3 is 16 residues. V was shortened by 3 bases and J by 8 bases, with 20 bases between the two germline ends. The CDR3 loop reads CASSHKYGGHKDEQFF. CDR3 coding DNA: TGTGCCAGCAGCCACAAGTACGGGGGGCATAAGGATGAGCAGTTCTTC.

V and J are TRBV7-2 and TRBJ2-7; 8 nucleotides agree with TRBD1. The CDR3 loop spans 14 amino acids. Germline V lookup: CDR1 SGHTA, CDR2 FQGNSA. The V gene end was trimmed by 7 bases and the J gene end by 2 bases; junction bases not matched to a gene: 7. CDR3 protein: CASNRDRNAYEQYF. DNA of the CDR3: TGTGCCAGCAACCGGGACAGGAATGCCTACGAGCAGTACTTC.

Comments on this clone: This sample also contains other DNA sequences that code for the same CDR3. The chain joins TRBV20-1 to TRBJ1-5; TRBD1 might be the D (5 bases). CDR1 DFQATT and CDR2 SNEGSKA come from the germline V gene (reference sequence). Trimming left V 3 bases short and J 4 bases short, with 7 bases between. CDR3 length: 12 amino acids. In nucleotides, the CDR3 is TGCAGTGCTAGTCCAGGGAATCAGCCCCAGCATTTT. This sequence encodes CSASPGNQPQHF.

On this clone: At one end, the junction sequence differs from germline, possibly due to a read error. The V gene is TRBV7-2, the J gene TRBJ2-3; perhaps D is TRBD1 or TRBD2 (6 bases each). Germline CDR1 and CDR2: SGHTA and FQGNSA. The CDR3 sequence is 16 residues long. Here the CDR3 DNA reads TGTGCCAGCACCTTACAGGGAGGTCTTAGCACAGATACGCAGTATTTT. Residues: CASTLQGGLSTDTQYF.

The V call is TRBV28, the J call TRBJ1-1, with TRBD1 identical over 9 bases. From germline, CDR1 is MDHEN and CDR2 SYDVKM. The length of the CDR3 is 17 residues. The V gene end was trimmed by 3 bases and the J gene end by 1 base; junction bases not matched to a gene: 9. CDR3 sequence reads: CASSFRPGQGTNTEAFF. The CDR3 DNA follows: TGTGCCAGCAGTTTCAGACCGGGACAGGGCACGAACACTGAAGCTTTCTTT.

The chain employs TRBV5-1 and TRBJ1-2; the D gene is possibly TRBD1 (6 bases). The V gene's germline CDR1 is SGHRS and CDR2 YFSETQ. CDR3 length: 15 amino acids. Trimming shortened V by 1 base and J by 6 bases, and 16 bases separated the two germline ends. CDR3 loop: CASSLPGQGRDGYTF. CDR3 bases: TGCGCCAGCAGCTTGCCGGGGCAGGGGAGGGATGGCTACACCTTC.